This record covers a single T cell receptor (beta chain). The sample comes from a study of blood T cell repertoires in COVID-19. Study in general: The cDNA or gDNA used as material had been derived from T cells, B-cell-depleted T cells, or PBMCs.

In the original workflow: The authors estimated nucleated cell counts from reference gene primer amplification. Sequencing used immunoSEQ multiplex PCR; TCRdb keeps in-frame clones, though not all of them. V and J calls and clone size are given by that table; D and trimming were obtained from the DNA. Of around 400,000 clones in the sample, over 80% were seen once. Germline CDR1 is SGHNT and CDR2 is YENEEA. Unmatched junction bases numbered 4, after V lost 4 bases and J lost 0 bases. The CDR3 is 17 amino acids. Participant ages covered about 18 to 90 years across about 25 US areas. Cohorts were based on clinical histories the participants reported.

The chain is built from TRBV11-3 and TRBJ2-3, with TRBD2 identical over 13 bases. What was sequenced was PBMCs or T cells enriched from blood (not recorded which). The receptor was isolated from a woman between 50 and 59 years old who had recovered from COVID-19. The CDR3: CASSSRLAGGSTDTQYF. CDR3 in DNA: TGTGCCAGCAGCTCCAGACTAGCGGGGGGCAGCACAGATACGCAGTATTTT.